The following is a T cell receptor beta chain sequence with its context. With a J-beta primer mix and a sample-barcoded 5' primer, a second PCR ran 7 to 11 cycles. TCRdb redid the calling of the 5' RACE reads with MiXCR, one entry per CDR3 protein. The sample has about 730,000 distinct CDR3 sequences; about 40% are singletons. The source of the sample is a study of blood T cells in healthy people across ages. The CDR3 has 12 amino acids. V was trimmed by 1 base and J by 7 bases, leaving 7 bases between them. Germline V gives CDR1 SGHDN, CDR2 FVKESK. The TCR was taken from a woman aged 60-75 years in good health. The V call is TRBV14, the J call TRBJ1-1; D is unresolved. Source material: blood. The CDR3 DNA is TGTGCCAGCAGCCAAGGAACGGTTGAAGCTTTCTTT. This codes for CASSQGTVEAFF.